The rows below give T cell receptor beta chains drawn from one sample of a study of neoadjuvant anti-PD-1 for oral cavity cancer. TCRdb's table, derived via immunoSEQ multiplex PCR, lists solely in-frame clones and lacks some. The sample gives about 15,000 clones, around 36% of which show up once; approximately 40% is in the top ten. The specimen comprised tumor tissue, sampled after nivolumab (anti-PD-1) treatment. All receptors come from a person between 35 and 79 years old with oral cavity squamous cell carcinoma. CDR3s include the opening cysteine and the closing phenylalanine or tryptophan. D genes are given only for firm matches. Rows may omit the clone size; those that give it use once, few, many or a size class.

clone size,D gene,V gene,J gene,CDR3 protein,CDR3 DNA
few,.,TRBV6-5,TRBJ2-4,CASRLQGRNIQYF,TGTGCCAGCCGTCTACAGGGGAGGAACATTCAGTACTTC
few,.,TRBV2,TRBJ2-7,CASWSGGTYEQYF,TGTGCCAGCTGGTCAGGGGGGACCTACGAGCAGTACTTC
once,TRBD1,TRBV19,TRBJ1-2,CASRSRDRGLDYGYTF,TGTGCCAGTCGGTCCCGGGACAGGGGGCTTGACTATGGCTACACCTTC
few,.,TRBV19,TRBJ1-5,CAGSMGGNQPQHF,TGTGCCGGTAGTATGGGGGGCAATCAGCCCCAGCATTTT
.,.,TRBV13,TRBJ1-1,CASSRGALNTEAFF,TGTGCCAGCAGCCGGGGGGCCCTGAACACTGAAGCTTTCTTT
many,TRBD2,TRBV6-5,TRBJ2-5,CASSYSGLAGAQYF,TGTGCCAGCAGTTACTCGGGACTAGCGGGTGCCCAGTACTTC
.,TRBD1,TRBV6-4,TRBJ1-2,CASSPDRGYGYTF,TGTGCCAGCAGTCCAGACAGGGGCTATGGCTACACCTTC
.,.,TRBV6-1,TRBJ2-7,CASRISYEQYF,TGTGCCAGCAGGATCTCCTACGAGCAGTACTTC
few,.,TRBV9,TRBJ2-5,CASSVGSRAQYF,TGTGCCAGCAGCGTAGGTTCCCGGGCCCAGTACTTC
few,.,TRBV5-4,TRBJ1-1,CASSPVMNTEAFF,TGTGCCAGCAGCCCCGTGATGAACACTGAAGCTTTCTTT
.,.,TRBV19,TRBJ1-2,CASSIVSSHNYGYTF,TGTGCCAGTAGTATCGTCAGCTCTCATAACTATGGCTACACCTTC
.,.,TRBV28,TRBJ1-1,CASNIEAVGTGAFF,TGTGCCAGCAATATTGAGGCGGTCGGAACAGGTGCTTTCTTT
.,TRBD1,TRBV6-6,TRBJ2-4,CASSAPGQGAKNIQYF,TGTGCCAGCAGTGCCCCTGGACAGGGAGCCAAAAACATTCAGTACTTC
.,.,TRBV19,TRBJ1-4,CASSIGAANNEKLFF,TGTGCCAGTAGTATCGGGGCAGCGAATAATGAAAAACTGTTTTTT
.,TRBD1,TRBV4-3,TRBJ2-7,CASSQDMTGINEQYF,TGCGCCAGCAGCCAAGATATGACAGGGATTAACGAGCAGTACTTC
.,TRBD1,TRBV5-1,TRBJ2-5,CASSWGQREETQYF,TGCGCCAGCAGCTGGGGACAGCGAGAAGAGACCCAGTACTTC
.,.,TRBV7-9,TRBJ2-2,CASTPGNTGELFF,TGTGCCAGCACCCCCGGGAACACCGGGGAGCTGTTTTTT
few,.,TRBV30,TRBJ2-6,CAWYSGANVLTF,TGTGCCTGGTATTCTGGGGCCAACGTCCTGACTTTC
.,TRBD1,TRBV4-2,TRBJ1-5,CASSQDWTGSRVSNQPQHF,TGTGCCAGCAGCCAGGATTGGACAGGGTCCAGGGTTAGCAATCAGCCCCAGCATTTT
medium-sized,.,TRBV27,TRBJ2-7,CASSVTGSWYEQYF,TGTGCCAGCAGTGTAACAGGGTCTTGGTACGAGCAGTACTTC
.,TRBD1,TRBV18,TRBJ1-5,CASSPPVGTGGFNQPQHF,TGTGCCAGCTCACCACCGGTCGGGACAGGGGGTTTCAATCAGCCCCAGCATTTT
.,.,TRBV6-1,TRBJ2-3,CASSEWGTDTQYF,TGTGCCAGCAGTGAGTGGGGAACAGATACGCAGTATTTT
.,.,TRBV7-9,TRBJ2-7,CASSLDGREQYF,TGTGCCAGCAGCTTAGACGGGCGTGAGCAGTACTTC